This TCR beta chain originates from a study of beta chain features in type 1 diabetes. What was sequenced were expressed TCRB transcripts, since all of the isolated RNA had been reverse transcribed. Method: immunoSEQ multiplex PCR; TCRdb's copy keeps in-frame clones and lacks some. The table has 200,000 to 250,000 clones, approximately 10% seen once. The CDR3 sequence is 13 residues long. The V end was cut by 5 bases, the J end by 3 bases, with 10 bases between. The germline V gene has CDR1 SNHLY and CDR2 FYNNEI. This clone was counted many times. The source material was central memory CD4+ T cells from blood. The rearrangement joins TRBV2 to TRBJ1-1; D perhaps matches TRBD1 (5 bases). This TCR was sampled from a man aged 18 to 30 in good health. CDR3 nucleotide sequence: TGTGCCAGCAGTTTTGACAGAGACACTGAAGCTTTCTTT. Protein: CASSFDRDTEAFF.